This TCR beta chain originates from a study of beta chain features in type 1 diabetes. Overall study findings and caveats: Because the template was cDNA, high-expressing cells might be over-represented.

A few counts support this clone. The antigen remains undetermined. The isolated RNA, all of it, was reverse transcribed, so expressed TCRB transcripts were what got sequenced. The repertoire was sequenced with immunoSEQ multiplex PCR; TCRdb's copy has only in-frame clones and lacks some. The table includes about 230,000 clones, 9.6% detected once. Between the trimmed V and J ends, which lost 4 bases and 3 bases, there was a span of 22 bases. The CDR3 runs to 18 residues. Germline V gene lookup returns CDR1 LGHNA and CDR2 YNFKEQ. The J gene is TRBJ2-1, the V gene TRBV4-2; D is possibly TRBD2 (5 bases). Sequencing was carried out using naive CD4+ T cells from blood. This clonotype was obtained from a woman younger than 35 in good health. The CDR3 spells CASSRTKLDGIRYNEQFF. The CDR3 DNA reads TGTGCCAGCAGCCGCACCAAGCTAGACGGGATCCGCTACAATGAGCAGTTCTTC.